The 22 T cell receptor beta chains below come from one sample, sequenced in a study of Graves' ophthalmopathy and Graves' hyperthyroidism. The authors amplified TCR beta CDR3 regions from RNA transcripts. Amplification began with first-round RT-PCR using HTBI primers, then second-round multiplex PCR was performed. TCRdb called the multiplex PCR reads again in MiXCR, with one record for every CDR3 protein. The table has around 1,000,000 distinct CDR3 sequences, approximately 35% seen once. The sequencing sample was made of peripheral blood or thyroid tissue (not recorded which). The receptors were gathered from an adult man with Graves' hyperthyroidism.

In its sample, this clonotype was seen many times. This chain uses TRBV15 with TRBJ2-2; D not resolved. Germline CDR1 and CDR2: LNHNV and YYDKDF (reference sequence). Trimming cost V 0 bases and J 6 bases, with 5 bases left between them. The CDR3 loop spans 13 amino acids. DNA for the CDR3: TGTGCCACCAGCAGAGATCGGGCCGGGGAGCTGTTTTTT. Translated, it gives CATSRDRAGELFF.

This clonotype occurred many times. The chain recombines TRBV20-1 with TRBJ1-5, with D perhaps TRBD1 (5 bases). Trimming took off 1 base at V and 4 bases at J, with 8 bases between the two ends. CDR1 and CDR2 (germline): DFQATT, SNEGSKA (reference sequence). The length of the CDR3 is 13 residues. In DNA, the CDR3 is TGCAGTGCTAGAGTAGGGACTAATCAGCCCCAGCATTTT. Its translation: CSARVGTNQPQHF.

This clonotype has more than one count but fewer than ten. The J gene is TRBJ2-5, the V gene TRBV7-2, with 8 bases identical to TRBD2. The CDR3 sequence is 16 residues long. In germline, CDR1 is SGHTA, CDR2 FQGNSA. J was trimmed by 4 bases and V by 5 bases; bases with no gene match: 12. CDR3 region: CASSGAGGGGLETQYF. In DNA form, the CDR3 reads TGTGCCAGCAGCGGGGCGGGGGGCGGAGGATTAGAGACCCAGTACTTC.

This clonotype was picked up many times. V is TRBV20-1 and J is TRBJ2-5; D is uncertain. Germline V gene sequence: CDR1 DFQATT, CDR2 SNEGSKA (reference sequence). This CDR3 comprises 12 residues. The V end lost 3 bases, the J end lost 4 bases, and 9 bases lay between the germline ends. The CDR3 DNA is TGCAGTGCTAGTCTCACGATAGAGACCCAGTACTTC. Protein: CSASLTIETQYF.

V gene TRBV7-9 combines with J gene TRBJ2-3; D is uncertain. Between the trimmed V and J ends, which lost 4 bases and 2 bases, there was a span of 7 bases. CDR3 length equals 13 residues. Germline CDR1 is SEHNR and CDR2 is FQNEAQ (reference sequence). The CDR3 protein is CASSSHNTDTQYF. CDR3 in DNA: TGTGCCAGCAGCTCACATAACACAGATACGCAGTATTTT. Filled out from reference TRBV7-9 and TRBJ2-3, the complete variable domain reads DTGVSQNPRHKITKRGQNVTFRCDPISEHNRLYWYRQTLGQGPEFLTYFQNEAQLEKSRLLSDRFSAERPKGSFSTLEIQRTEQGDSAMYLCASSSHNTDTQYFGPGTRLTVL.

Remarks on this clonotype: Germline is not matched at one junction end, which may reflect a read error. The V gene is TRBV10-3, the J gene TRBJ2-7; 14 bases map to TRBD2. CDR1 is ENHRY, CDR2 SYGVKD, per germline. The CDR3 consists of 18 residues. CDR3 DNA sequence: TGTGCCAGCAGTCCCGGACTAGCGGGGGGCCTAAGCTCCTACGAGCAGTACTTC. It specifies CASSPGLAGGLSSYEQYF.

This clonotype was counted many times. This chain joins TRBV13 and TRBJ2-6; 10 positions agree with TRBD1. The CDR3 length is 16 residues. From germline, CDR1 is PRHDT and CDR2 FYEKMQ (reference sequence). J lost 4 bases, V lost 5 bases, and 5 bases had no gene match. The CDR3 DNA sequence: TGTGCCAGCAGCCCTCGACAGGGGGCGGGGGCCAACGTCCTGACTTTC. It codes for CASSPRQGAGANVLTF.

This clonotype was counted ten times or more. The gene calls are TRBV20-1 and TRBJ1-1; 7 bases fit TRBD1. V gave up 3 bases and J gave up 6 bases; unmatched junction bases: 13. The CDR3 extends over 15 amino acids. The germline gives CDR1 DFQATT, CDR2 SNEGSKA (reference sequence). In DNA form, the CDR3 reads TGCAGTGCTAGGTCTAACAGGGGCGCCGGGCCTGAAGCTTTCTTT. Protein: CSARSNRGAGPEAFF.

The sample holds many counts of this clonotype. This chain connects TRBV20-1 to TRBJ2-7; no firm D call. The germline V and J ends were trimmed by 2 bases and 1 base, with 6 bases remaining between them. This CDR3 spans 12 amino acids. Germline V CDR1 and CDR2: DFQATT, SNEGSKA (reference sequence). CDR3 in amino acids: CSARSRSYEQYF. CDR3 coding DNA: TGCAGTGCTAGAAGCAGATCCTACGAGCAGTACTTC.

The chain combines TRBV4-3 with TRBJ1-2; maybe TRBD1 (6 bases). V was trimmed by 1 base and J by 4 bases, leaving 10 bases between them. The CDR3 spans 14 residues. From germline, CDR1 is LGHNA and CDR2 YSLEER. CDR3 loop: CASSQATGPYGYTF. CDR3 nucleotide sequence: TGCGCCAGCAGCCAAGCGACAGGCCCCTATGGCTACACCTTC.

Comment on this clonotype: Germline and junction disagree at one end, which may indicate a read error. The CDR3 is CASSLTGTYERYF. CDR3 in DNA: TGTGCCAGCAGCCTTACAGGGACCTACGAGCGGTACTTC. The chain links TRBV14 to TRBJ2-7; D is perhaps TRBD1 (6 bases). This CDR3 contains 13 residues. Germline CDR1 and CDR2: SGHDN and FVKESK.

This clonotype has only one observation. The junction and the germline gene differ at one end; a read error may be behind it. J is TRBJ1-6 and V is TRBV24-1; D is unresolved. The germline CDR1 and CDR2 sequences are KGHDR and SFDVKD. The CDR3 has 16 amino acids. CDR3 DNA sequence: TGTGCCAGCAGTTACTCCGGTGGAACCTATAATTCACCCCTCCACTTT. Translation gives CASSYSGGTYNSPLHF.

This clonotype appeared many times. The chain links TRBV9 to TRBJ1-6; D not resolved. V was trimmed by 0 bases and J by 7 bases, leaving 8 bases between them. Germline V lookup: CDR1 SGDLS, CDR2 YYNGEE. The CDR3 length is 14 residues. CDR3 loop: CASSVAATNSPLHF. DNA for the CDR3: TGTGCCAGCAGCGTAGCTGCTACGAATTCACCCCTCCACTTT. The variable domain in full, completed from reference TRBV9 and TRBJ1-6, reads DSGVTQTPKHLITATGQRVTLRCSPRSGDLSVYWYQQSLDQGLQFLIQYYNGEERAKGNILERFSAQQFPDLHSELNLSSLELGDSALYFCASSVAATNSPLHFGNGTRLTVT.

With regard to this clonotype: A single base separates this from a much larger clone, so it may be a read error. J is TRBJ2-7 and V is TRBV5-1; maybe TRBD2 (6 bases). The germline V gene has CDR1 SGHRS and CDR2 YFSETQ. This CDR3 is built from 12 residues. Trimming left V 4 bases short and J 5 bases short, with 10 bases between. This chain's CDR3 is CASSAEGHEQYF. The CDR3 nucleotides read TGCGCCAGCAGCGCGGAGGGGCACGAGCAGTACTTC.

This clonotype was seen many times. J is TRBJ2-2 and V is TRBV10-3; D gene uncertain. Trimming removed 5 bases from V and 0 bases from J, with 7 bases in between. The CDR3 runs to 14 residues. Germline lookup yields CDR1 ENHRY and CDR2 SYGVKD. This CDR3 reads CAISQAANTGELFF. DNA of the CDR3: TGTGCCATCAGTCAGGCAGCGAACACCGGGGAGCTGTTTTTT.

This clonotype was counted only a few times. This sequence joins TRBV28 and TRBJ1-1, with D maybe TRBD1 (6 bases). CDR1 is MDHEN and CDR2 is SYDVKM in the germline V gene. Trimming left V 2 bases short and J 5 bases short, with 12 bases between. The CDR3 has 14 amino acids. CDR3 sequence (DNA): TGTGCCAGCAGTTTACCAGGGGAAGGGACTGAAGCTTTCTTT. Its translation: CASSLPGEGTEAFF.

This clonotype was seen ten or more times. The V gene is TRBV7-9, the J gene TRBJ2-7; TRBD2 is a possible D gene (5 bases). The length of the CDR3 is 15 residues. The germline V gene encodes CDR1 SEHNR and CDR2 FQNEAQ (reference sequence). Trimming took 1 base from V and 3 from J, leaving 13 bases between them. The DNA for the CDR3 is TGTGCCAGCAGCTTAGTCCCAGCGGTACACTACGAGCAGTACTTC. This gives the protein CASSLVPAVHYEQYF.

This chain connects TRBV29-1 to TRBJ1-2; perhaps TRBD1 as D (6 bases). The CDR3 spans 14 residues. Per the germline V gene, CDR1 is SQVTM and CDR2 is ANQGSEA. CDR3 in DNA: TGCAGTTTGACATCCCGGGACATCTCCTATGGCTACACCTTC. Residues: CSLTSRDISYGYTF.

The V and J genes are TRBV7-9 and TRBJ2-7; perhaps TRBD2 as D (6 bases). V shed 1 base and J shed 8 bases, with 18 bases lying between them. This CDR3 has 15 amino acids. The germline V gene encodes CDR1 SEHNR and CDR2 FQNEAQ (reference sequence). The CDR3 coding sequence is TGTGCCAGCAGCTTAGGCTGGGACTCCCCAGTCAAGCAGTACTTC. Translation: CASSLGWDSPVKQYF.

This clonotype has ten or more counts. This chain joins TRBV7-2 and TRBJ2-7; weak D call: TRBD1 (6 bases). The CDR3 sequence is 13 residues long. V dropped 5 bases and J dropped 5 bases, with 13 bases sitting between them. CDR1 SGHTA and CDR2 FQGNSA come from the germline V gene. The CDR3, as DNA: TGTGCCAGCAGCATAATATCAGGGGACGAGCAGTACTTC. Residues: CASSIISGDEQYF.

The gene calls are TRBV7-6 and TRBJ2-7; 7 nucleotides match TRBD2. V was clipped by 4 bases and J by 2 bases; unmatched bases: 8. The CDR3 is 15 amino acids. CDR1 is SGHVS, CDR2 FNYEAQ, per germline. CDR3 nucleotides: TGTGCCAGCAGCTCCTCGCAGGGAGGGACCTACGAGCAGTACTTC. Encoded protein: CASSSSQGGTYEQYF.

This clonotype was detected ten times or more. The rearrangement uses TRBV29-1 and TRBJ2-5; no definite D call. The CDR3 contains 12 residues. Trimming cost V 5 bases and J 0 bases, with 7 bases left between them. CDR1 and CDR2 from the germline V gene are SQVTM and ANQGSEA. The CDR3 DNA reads TGCAGCGTTCTAACAGACCAAGAGACCCAGTACTTC. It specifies CSVLTDQETQYF.